Following are 28 T cell receptor beta chains from one sample sequenced in a study of CD4 T cells in relation to SARS-CoV-2 and coronaviruses. Measured with immunoSEQ multiplex PCR; TCRdb has only the in-frame clones, and not every one. Here the sample spans about 21,000 clones, roughly 79% being singletons. Their target antigens are unknown. CD4+ T cells from unexposed donors were obtained before the COVID-19 pandemic (2011-2018). The cells were cultured for under 13 days before CD4+ T cells were isolated. Sequencing used CD4+ T cells from PBMCs, cultured in vitro. Receptors originate from a human donor in good health.

This rearrangement joins TRBV7-9 to TRBJ1-6; D might be TRBD1 (5 bases). The germline V gene encodes CDR1 SEHNR and CDR2 FQNEAQ (reference sequence). This CDR3 is 14 amino acids long. The V end was cut by 5 bases, the J end by 7 bases, with 12 bases between. Here the CDR3 DNA reads TGTGCCAGCAGCGACGACAGAGGCAATTCACCCCTCCACTTT. Residues: CASSDDRGNSPLHF.

This clone was picked up a small number of times. This chain connects TRBV6-1 to TRBJ1-3; D is undetermined. V was pared by 1 base and J by 0 bases, with 13 bases between. The germline CDR1 and CDR2 sequences are MNHNS and SASEGT. There are 17 residues in the CDR3. The DNA of the CDR3 is TGTGCCAGCAGTGAAGTGATGGGCGAGGCCTCTGGAAACACCATATATTTT. Translation: CASSEVMGEASGNTIYF.

This chain connects TRBV7-3 to TRBJ2-2; 7 nucleotides agree with TRBD2. The length of the CDR3 is 14 residues. From germline, CDR1 is SGHTA and CDR2 FQGTGA. Unmatched junction bases numbered 7, after V lost 5 bases and J lost 7 bases. The CDR3 loop is CASSPRRGSGELFF. The CDR3 DNA is TGTGCCAGCAGCCCCCGCCGCGGGAGCGGGGAGCTGTTTTTT.

The genes are TRBV29-1 and TRBJ2-2; a possible D gene is TRBD2 (5 bases). The germline V gene has CDR1 SQVTM and CDR2 ANQGSEA. The CDR3 loop spans 13 amino acids. V was pared by 6 bases and J by 6 bases, with 14 bases between. The CDR3 region has the DNA TGCAGCGTCCGAGACGGAGGATCCGGGGAGCTGTTTTTT. It codes for CSVRDGGSGELFF.

The CDR3 bases are TGTGCCAGCAACTCAGGGGTCGACAATGAGCAGTTCTTC. Translating it yields CASNSGVDNEQFF. The rearrangement links TRBV9 to TRBJ2-1; D perhaps matches TRBD1 (6 bases). The CDR3 is 13 residues long. The V gene lost 6 bases and the J gene lost 5 bases, with 12 bases spanning the gap. The germline CDR1 and CDR2 sequences are SGDLS and YYNGEE.

This chain joins TRBV18 and TRBJ1-3; tentatively, D is TRBD1 (5 bases). The CDR3 has 15 amino acids. Germline V gene data show CDR1 as KGHSH and CDR2 as LQKENI. The V end was cut by 3 bases, the J end by 7 bases, with 16 bases between. The CDR3 loop reads CASSPGTITRNTIYF. For the CDR3, the DNA is TGTGCCAGCTCACCTGGGACGATTACCAGGAACACCATATATTTT.

The chain recombines TRBV11-3 with TRBJ2-3, with D perhaps matching TRBD2 (5 bases). The length of the CDR3 is 14 residues. From germline, CDR1 is SGHNT and CDR2 YENEEA. V lost 0 bases and J lost 1, with 5 bases in between. CDR3 sequence reads: CASSLDGGTDTQYF. CDR3 sequence (DNA): TGTGCCAGCAGCTTAGACGGGGGCACAGATACGCAGTATTTT.

This sequence joins TRBV19 and TRBJ2-6; D remains ambiguous. The CDR3 consists of 15 residues. V was cut by 5 bases and J by 0 bases, with 8 bases left in between. The germline CDR1 and CDR2 sequences are LNHDA and SQIVND (reference sequence). The DNA of the CDR3 is TGTGCCAGTAGTCAGTTAAGCTCTGGGGCCAACGTCCTGACTTTC. This codes for CASSQLSSGANVLTF. Looking up the rest from reference TRBV19 and TRBJ2-6 gives the full variable domain: DGGITQSPKYLFRKEGQNVTLSCEQNLNHDAMYWYRQDPGQGLRLIYYSQIVNDFQKGDIAEGYSVSREKKESFPLTVTSAQKNPTAFYLCASSQLSSGANVLTFGAGSRLTVL.

The CDR3 DNA follows: TGTGCCAGTAGTATTAGACCGTGGAATGAGCAGTTCTTC. It specifies CASSIRPWNEQFF. The rearrangement joins TRBV19 to TRBJ2-1; D call uncertain. V lost 3 bases and J 7 bases, leaving 10 bases between the germline ends. The CDR3 has 13 residues. CDR1 and CDR2 (germline): LNHDA, SQIVND (reference sequence).

This chain joins TRBV7-6 and TRBJ1-4; D is possibly TRBD1 (5 bases). CDR3 length: 14 amino acids. Trimming shortened V by 5 bases and J by 11 bases, and 18 bases separated the two germline ends. Germline V CDR1 and CDR2: SGHVS, FNYEAQ. The CDR3 DNA reads as TGTGCCAGCAGCATAAGGACCTTAGGGGAGAAACTGTTTTTT. Amino acids: CASSIRTLGEKLFF.

This chain joins TRBV7-2 and TRBJ2-5; tentatively, D is TRBD1 (6 bases). V dropped 3 bases and J dropped 9 bases, with 11 bases sitting between them. CDR3 length: 12 amino acids. Germline V lookup: CDR1 SGHTA, CDR2 FQGNSA. In nucleotides, the CDR3 is TGTGCCAGCAGCTTGATGAACAGGGCCCAGTACTTC. Its protein product is CASSLMNRAQYF.

The V gene is TRBV9, the J gene TRBJ1-4; D might be TRBD1 (5 bases). V gave up 0 bases and J gave up 7 bases, with 13 bases separating them. The germline V gene has CDR1 SGDLS and CDR2 YYNGEE. The CDR3 is made up of 15 amino acids. The CDR3 loop reads CASSVGTGDREKLFF. CDR3 DNA sequence: TGTGCCAGCAGCGTAGGCACAGGAGATCGTGAAAAACTGTTTTTT. The full variable domain, completed using reference TRBV9 and TRBJ1-4, is DSGVTQTPKHLITATGQRVTLRCSPRSGDLSVYWYQQSLDQGLQFLIQYYNGEERAKGNILERFSAQQFPDLHSELNLSSLELGDSALYFCASSVGTGDREKLFFGSGTQLSVL.

CDR3 bases: TGTGCCAGTAGCCCGACAGGGGCTGAGCAGTACTTC. Amino acids: CASSPTGAEQYF. The chain links TRBV19 to TRBJ2-7, with 8 bases that match TRBD1. This CDR3 region has 12 residues. CDR1 is LNHDA and CDR2 is SQIVND in the germline V gene (reference sequence). Unmatched junction bases numbered 5, after V lost 6 bases and J lost 7 bases. Supplemented by reference TRBV19 and TRBJ2-7, the full variable domain reads DGGITQSPKYLFRKEGQNVTLSCEQNLNHDAMYWYRQDPGQGLRLIYYSQIVNDFQKGDIAEGYSVSREKKESFPLTVTSAQKNPTAFYLCASSPTGAEQYFGPGTRLTVT.

This clone occurred a few times. The J gene is TRBJ1-1, the V gene TRBV5-1; D is unresolved. CDR3 length: 14 amino acids. Looked up from germline, CDR1 is SGHRS and CDR2 is YFSETQ. The ends were cut back, 4 bases at V and 1 base at J, with 11 bases in the middle. In DNA, the CDR3 is TGCGCCAGCAGCCCTTCGCCGACGAACACTGAAGCTTTCTTT. This codes for CASSPSPTNTEAFF.

The rearrangement links TRBV19 to TRBJ1-2, with a possible D match to TRBD1 (6 bases). V was cut by 4 bases and J by 3 bases, with 15 bases left in between. CDR3 size: 15 residues. CDR1 LNHDA and CDR2 SQIVND come from the germline V gene (reference sequence). The CDR3 sequence: CASSTYRDGDYGYTF. The CDR3, as DNA: TGTGCCAGTAGTACATACAGGGATGGCGACTATGGCTACACCTTC. The full variable domain, completed using reference TRBV19 and TRBJ1-2, is DGGITQSPKYLFRKEGQNVTLSCEQNLNHDAMYWYRQDPGQGLRLIYYSQIVNDFQKGDIAEGYSVSREKKESFPLTVTSAQKNPTAFYLCASSTYRDGDYGYTFGSGTRLTVV.

The chain links TRBV5-1 to TRBJ2-5; no clear D gene. Looked up from germline, CDR1 is SGHRS and CDR2 is YFSETQ. Trimming removed 3 bases at V and 5 bases at J, with 5 bases between. CDR3 size: 11 residues. This chain's CDR3 is CASSSGETQYF. Here the CDR3 DNA reads TGCGCCAGCAGCTCCGGCGAGACCCAGTACTTC. The full variable domain, in which reference TRBV5-1 and TRBJ2-5 provide the parts outside the CDR3, is KAGVTQTPRYLIKTRGQQVTLSCSPISGHRSVSWYQQTPGQGLQFLFEYFSETQRNKGNFPGRFSGRQFSNSRSEMNVSTLELGDSALYLCASSSGETQYFGPGTRLLVL.

This sequence joins TRBV10-1 and TRBJ2-1, with 8 bases aligning to TRBD1. Trimming took 2 bases from V and 8 from J; bases not matched to a gene: 8. The germline CDR1 and CDR2 sequences are WNHNN and SYGVQD (reference sequence). CDR3 length equals 15 residues. The CDR3 loop reads CASSEGQGAADEQFF. DNA of the CDR3: TGCGCCAGCAGTGAGGGGCAGGGGGCGGCAGATGAGCAGTTCTTC.

The chain employs TRBV10-3 and TRBJ1-1; D unresolved. With 4 bases removed from V and 2 bases from J, the gap between germline ends came to 11 bases. The length of the CDR3 is 14 residues. From germline, CDR1 is ENHRY and CDR2 SYGVKD. The CDR3 bases are TGTGCCATCAGTGTAGAGGGCGGAAACACTGAAGCTTTCTTT. It specifies CAISVEGGNTEAFF.

This clone occurred once. The CDR3 sequence is CASSPAGDGYEQYF. The CDR3 DNA is TGTGCCAGTAGTCCGGCTGGGGACGGCTACGAGCAGTACTTC. The chain couples TRBV19 to TRBJ2-7; either TRBD1 or TRBD2 may supply D (5 bases each). In germline, CDR1 is LNHDA, CDR2 SQIVND (reference sequence). With 5 bases removed from V and 3 bases from J, the gap between germline ends came to 14 bases. CDR3 length: 14 amino acids.

J is TRBJ1-1 and V is TRBV5-5; 9 bases align to TRBD1. The CDR3 sequence is 15 residues long. J lost 4 bases, V lost 0 bases, and 4 bases had no gene match. Germline V CDR1 and CDR2: SGHKS, YYEKEE (reference sequence). The CDR3 is CASSLDRGRGTEAFF. In DNA form, the CDR3 reads TGTGCCAGCAGCTTGGACAGGGGGCGCGGCACTGAAGCTTTCTTT.

This clone has just a few counts. V is TRBV12-3 or TRBV12-4 and J is TRBJ2-7; D may be TRBD1 (6 bases). The CDR3 runs 12 residues. Trimming pared 2 bases from V and 9 bases from J, leaving 11 bases between. CDR3 protein: CASSLSQGSQYF. The CDR3 nucleotides are TGTGCCAGCAGTTTAAGTCAGGGGTCGCAGTACTTC.

This chain uses TRBV19 with TRBJ2-7; 9 bases align to TRBD2. The CDR3 consists of 14 residues. Germline loops: CDR1 LNHDA, CDR2 SQIVND (reference sequence). The V gene end was trimmed by 3 bases and the J gene end by 6 bases; junction bases not matched to a gene: 6. CDR3 amino acids: CASSILAGSSEQYF. Written as DNA, the CDR3 is TGTGCCAGTAGTATTCTAGCGGGATCTTCCGAGCAGTACTTC. The entire variable domain, with the rest obtained from reference TRBV19 and TRBJ2-7, is as follows: DGGITQSPKYLFRKEGQNVTLSCEQNLNHDAMYWYRQDPGQGLRLIYYSQIVNDFQKGDIAEGYSVSREKKESFPLTVTSAQKNPTAFYLCASSILAGSSEQYFGPGTRLTVT.

The chain links TRBV2 to TRBJ1-1; the D gene is possibly TRBD1 (5 bases). The CDR3 is made up of 13 amino acids. Germline CDR1 and CDR2: SNHLY and FYNNEI. V lost 7 bases to trimming and J lost 6 bases, with 15 bases between them. The CDR3 coding sequence is TGTGCCAGCATCCGATCAGGGAATGCTGAAGCTTTCTTT. Amino acid sequence: CASIRSGNAEAFF.

The gene calls are TRBV25-1 and TRBJ2-1; a possible D gene is TRBD2 (6 bases). This CDR3 comprises 16 residues. The germline V and J ends were trimmed by 2 bases and 4 bases, with 15 bases remaining between them. The germline V gene encodes CDR1 MGHDK and CDR2 SYGVNS. CDR3 loop: CASSEVEASAYNEQFF. CDR3 sequence (DNA): TGTGCCAGCAGTGAAGTCGAGGCTAGCGCGTACAATGAGCAGTTCTTC.

The chain has TRBV20-1 and TRBJ2-7; D may be TRBD1 (5 bases). Germline CDR1 is DFQATT and CDR2 is SNEGSKA (reference sequence). This CDR3 has 15 amino acids. V dropped 3 bases and J dropped 1 base, with 16 bases sitting between them. In DNA, the CDR3 is TGCAGTGCTAGTTTTGGGGCGGTAGGGTCCTACGAGCAGTACTTC. This gives the protein CSASFGAVGSYEQYF.

V usage is TRBV5-4 and J usage is TRBJ1-1; 7 nucleotides match TRBD1. The V segment lost 0 bases and the J segment 3 bases; nucleotides outside the gene matches: 2. Germline V gene data show CDR1 as SGHNT and CDR2 as YYREEE (reference sequence). The CDR3 has 14 amino acids. The CDR3 bases are TGTGCCAGCAGCTTGGACAGGGGTCACACTGAAGCTTTCTTT. Its protein is CASSLDRGHTEAFF.

V is TRBV10-3 and J is TRBJ1-1; the D gene is possibly TRBD1 (6 bases). V was shortened by 6 bases and J by 8 bases, with 13 bases between the two germline ends. Looked up from germline, CDR1 is ENHRY and CDR2 is SYGVKD. This CDR3 comprises 12 residues. CDR3: CAIRDSGKEAFF. In DNA form, the CDR3 reads TGTGCCATCAGGGACAGTGGGAAAGAAGCTTTCTTT.

This rearrangement joins TRBV3-1 (or the pseudogene TRBV3-2) to TRBJ2-5; TRBD2 agrees at 16 bases. The CDR3 extends over 15 amino acids. The J segment lost 2 bases and the V segment lost 6 bases, leaving 0 bases of the junction unmatched. Germline CDR1 LGHDT, CDR2 YNNKEL (reference sequence). CDR3 bases: TGTGCCAGCAGGGGACTAGCGGGAGGGCAAGAGACCCAGTACTTC. Amino acids: CASRGLAGGQETQYF.